Below are 28 T cell receptor beta chains sequenced from a single sample in a study of HIV-infected patients and healthy controls (TCRdb year 2014). The library relied on 5' RACE. Reads for this sample came from an Illumina MiSeq. 500 ng RNA was reverse transcribed with SuperScript III using primers against the alpha and beta constant regions. Separate alpha and beta chain libraries were made by chain-specific third strand synthesis with multiplexing indices. TCRdb itself trimmed the public reads at Q25 with fastp, ran MiXCR and retained productive beta chains. Entries are consolidated by CDR3 protein sequence, retaining the most common genes and DNA. Counted in this sample were 500 to 750 distinct CDR3 sequences; 72% of them appeared once. The ten largest clones take up about 25% of the sample. Whole blood was used without fractionating the cells, so the repertoire represented all peripheral T cells without sorting.

Material: blood, obtained before antiretroviral therapy. The receptors originated from an adult with HIV infection.

Turning to this clonotype: Since it is a stray read in a library aimed at alpha chains, this beta chain has a size that is not meaningful. The CDR3 loop is CSVEGENTEAFF. CDR3 nucleotides: TGCAGCGTTGAAGGCGAGAACACTGAAGCTTTCTTT. This chain uses TRBV29-1 with TRBJ1-1; D is ambiguous. The CDR3 length is 12 residues. Between the trimmed V and J ends, which lost 1 base and 1 base, there was a span of 4 bases. The germline V gene has CDR1 SQVTM and CDR2 ANQGSEA.

This clonotype has more than one count but fewer than ten. Because this beta chain is a stray read in a library intended to capture alpha chains, its abundance should not be given much weight. The J gene is TRBJ2-1, the V gene TRBV28, with a weak D call TRBD2 (5 bases). The germline gives CDR1 MDHEN, CDR2 SYDVKM. The length of the CDR3 is 13 residues. Trimming took 10 bases from V and 2 from J, leaving 12 bases between them. The CDR3 region is CATRHGAYNEQFF. CDR3 nucleotide sequence: TGTGCCACCCGTCACGGGGCCTACAATGAGCAGTTCTTC.

Comments on this clonotype: A library prepared for alpha chains yielded this beta chain as an off-target read; its size is of little meaning. The gene calls are TRBV29-1 and TRBJ2-3; 8 nucleotides align to TRBD2. With 8 bases clipped from V and 5 bases from J, the junction kept 12 bases outside the gene matches. The germline V gene encodes CDR1 SQVTM and CDR2 ANQGSEA. The CDR3 runs to 14 residues. As DNA, the CDR3 is TGCAGCCTCAGGTCCAGCGGGGGCGAAGATACGCAGTATTTT. Amino acids: CSLRSSGGEDTQYF.

Worth noting for this clonotype: This beta chain came through as a stray read in a library set up for alpha chains, and its size says little. The chain carries TRBV20-1 and TRBJ1-6; D gene ambiguous. Trimming removed 3 bases at V and 11 bases at J, with 11 bases between. The CDR3 runs to 12 residues. The germline gives CDR1 DFQATT, CDR2 SNEGSKA (reference sequence). CDR3 region: CSARVQGTPLHF. The CDR3 nucleotides read TGCAGTGCTAGGGTCCAAGGGACACCCCTCCACTTT.

Remarks on this clonotype: With the library built for alpha chains, this beta chain is off target and its frequency is not meaningful. This sequence joins TRBV9 and TRBJ2-7; possibly TRBD2 for D (7 bases). Looked up from germline, CDR1 is SGDLS and CDR2 is YYNGEE. With 5 bases removed from V and 5 bases from J, the gap between germline ends came to 17 bases. CDR3 size: 14 residues. The CDR3 sequence: CASSITGGLDEQYF. Written as DNA, the CDR3 is TGTGCCAGCAGTATAACGGGGGGCCTGGACGAGCAGTACTTC.

Comments on this clonotype: Since it is a stray read in a library aimed at alpha chains, this beta chain has a size that is not meaningful. The CDR3: CSAQDPSAGELFF. The CDR3 nucleotides are TGCAGCGCGCAAGATCCTAGCGCCGGGGAGCTGTTTTTT. The V gene is TRBV29-1, the J gene TRBJ2-2; perhaps TRBD2 as D (6 bases). This CDR3 comprises 13 residues. Germline-derived CDR1 and CDR2 are SQVTM and ANQGSEA. The V end was cut by 7 bases, the J end by 6 bases, with 15 bases between.

Worth noting for this clonotype: Being off target in a library aimed at alpha chains, this beta chain has a size of little meaning. The chain has TRBV12-5 and TRBJ2-1, with 11 nucleotides matching TRBD1. This CDR3 is 15 amino acids long. The V gene end was trimmed by 7 bases and the J gene end by 3 bases; junction bases not matched to a gene: 5. Per germline, CDR1 LGHNT and CDR2 FRNRAP. The CDR3 reads CASAGTGGIYNEQFF. DNA of the CDR3: TGTGCTAGTGCCGGGACAGGGGGTATCTACAATGAGCAGTTCTTC.

Comments on this clonotype: This beta chain is a stray read from a library made for alpha chains; its abundance is not meaningful. The rearrangement links TRBV7-6 to TRBJ1-2, with 8 bases fitting TRBD1. The V and J ends lost 5 bases and 7 bases, in that order; junction bases with no gene match: 9. From germline, CDR1 is SGHVS and CDR2 FNYEAQ. CDR3 length: 14 residues. The CDR3 region has the DNA TGTGCCAGCAGCCCAGACAGGGGATGGATTGGCTACACCTTC. This sequence encodes CASSPDRGWIGYTF.

As concerns this clonotype: With the library built for alpha chains, this beta chain is off target and its frequency is not meaningful. The chain uses TRBV29-1 and TRBJ1-2, with 9 nucleotides matching TRBD1. The germline gives CDR1 SQVTM, CDR2 ANQGSEA. The V and J ends lost 3 bases and 4 bases, in that order; junction bases with no gene match: 6. The CDR3 runs to 14 residues. CDR3 nucleotides: TGCAGCGTTGACCCGGGACAGGGCGGCTATGGCTACACCTTC. Protein product: CSVDPGQGGYGYTF.

Of note for this clonotype: This beta chain is a stray read from a library made for alpha chains; its abundance is not meaningful. The rearrangement links TRBV28 to TRBJ1-4; D not resolved. CDR1 is MDHEN and CDR2 is SYDVKM in the germline V gene. V lost 3 bases and J lost 0, with 8 bases in between. This CDR3 is 15 amino acids long. CDR3 DNA sequence: TGTGCCAGCAGTTTTTGGTCGGCAACTAATGAAAAACTGTTTTTT. Translation gives CASSFWSATNEKLFF.

A word on this clonotype: Little can be read into the size of this beta chain, an off-target read in a library designed for alpha chains. The chain couples TRBV12-3 or TRBV12-4 to TRBJ2-3; TRBD2 agrees at 13 bases. The CDR3 consists of 16 residues. V trimming: 6 bases; J trimming: 2 bases; junction bases outside the gene matches: 5. The CDR3 bases are TGTGCCAGCAGCACTACTAGCGGGGGGGCCACAGATACGCAGTATTTT. Its protein product is CASSTTSGGATDTQYF.

This clonotype was observed a few times. This beta chain is an off-target read within a library intended for alpha chains, so its frequency means little. The rearrangement joins TRBV29-1 to TRBJ1-5; D not resolved. From germline, CDR1 is SQVTM and CDR2 ANQGSEA. This CDR3 is built from 13 residues. V lost 3 bases to trimming and J lost 3 bases, with 9 bases between them. CDR3 DNA sequence: TGCAGCGTTGAGAGGTGTGACAATCAGCCCCAGCATTTT. It encodes CSVERCDNQPQHF.

About this clonotype itself: This beta chain represents an off-target read in a library built for alpha chains; its size is of limited meaning. The chain employs TRBV12-3 or TRBV12-4 and TRBJ2-7, with 7 bases that match TRBD1. Trimming removed 5 bases from V and 7 bases from J; junction bases left unmatched: 11. This CDR3 region has 14 residues. The DNA of the CDR3 is TGTGCCAGCAGTACTCCGGGACAGCCTAGAGAGCAGTACTTC. Translated, it gives CASSTPGQPREQYF.

A word on this clonotype: The junction departs from germline at one end; a sequencing error may be responsible. Within a library made for alpha chains, this beta chain is off target, and its count is uninformative. This chain links TRBV7-9 with TRBJ2-3; D ambiguous. The CDR3 extends over 15 amino acids. Germline V gene sequence: CDR1 SEHNR, CDR2 FQNEAQ (reference sequence). CDR3 in amino acids: CASSSLWASTDTQYF. In DNA form, the CDR3 reads TGTGCCAGCAGCTCCCTTTGGGCGAGCACCGATACGCAGTATTTT.

This clonotype came up once. Since it is a stray read in a library aimed at alpha chains, this beta chain has a size that is not meaningful. The genes are TRBV7-3 and TRBJ2-3, with a weak D call TRBD2 (5 bases). Germline CDR1 SGHTA, CDR2 FQGTGA. The CDR3 consists of 14 residues. The V end lost 3 bases, the J end lost 1 base, and 8 bases lay between the germline ends. CDR3 DNA sequence: TGTGCCAGCAGCTTTTCCGGGGGCACAGATACGCAGTATTTT. Encoded protein: CASSFSGGTDTQYF.

As concerns this clonotype: This beta chain is a stray read from a library made for alpha chains; its abundance is not meaningful. The genes are TRBV28 and TRBJ1-5; D not resolved. The germline V gene encodes CDR1 MDHEN and CDR2 SYDVKM. CDR3 length: 12 amino acids. The V gene lost 1 base and the J gene lost 5 bases, with 3 bases spanning the gap. CDR3: CASSLSHQPQHF. The CDR3 coding sequence is TGTGCCAGCAGTTTATCGCATCAGCCCCAGCATTTT.

On this clonotype: Within a library made for alpha chains, this beta chain is off target, and its count is uninformative. The chain recombines TRBV6-6 with TRBJ2-7; the D is unclear. CDR3 length: 15 amino acids. Germline assignment: CDR1 MNHNY and CDR2 SVGAGI (reference sequence). With 6 bases removed from V and 2 bases from J, the gap between germline ends came to 17 bases. The CDR3 reads CASSPPGDLTYEQYF. The CDR3 DNA sequence: TGTGCCAGCAGCCCCCCTGGCGATCTGACCTACGAGCAGTACTTC.

With regard to this clonotype: An end of the junction differs from the germline gene, which may be a read error. This beta chain appears as a stray read in a library generated for alpha chains; its size is not informative. The V gene is TRBV29-1, the J gene TRBJ2-5; TRBD2 aligns across 8 bases. The V gene's germline CDR1 is SQVTM and CDR2 ANQGSEA. The CDR3 covers 13 residues. CDR3 in DNA: TGCAGCGTACTTAGCGGGGACCAGGAGACCCAGTACTTC. This encodes CSVLSGDQETQYF. The full variable domain, its missing parts supplied by reference TRBV29-1 and TRBJ2-5, is SAVISQKPSRDICQRGTSLTIQCQVDSQVTMMFWYRQQPGQSLTLIATANQGSEATYESGFVIDKFPISRPNLTFSTLTVSNMSPEDSSIYLCSVLSGDQETQYFGPGTRLLVL.

As for this clonotype: Because this beta chain is a stray read in a library intended to capture alpha chains, its abundance should not be given much weight. The chain joins TRBV27 to TRBJ2-7; unclear D gene. Germline CDR1 MNHEY, CDR2 SMNVEV (reference sequence). The CDR3 consists of 16 residues. Trimming pared 0 bases from V and 0 bases from J, leaving 12 bases between. CDR3 in amino acids: CASSLSPAYLSYEQYF. The CDR3 DNA reads as TGTGCCAGCAGTTTATCCCCGGCATATCTCTCCTACGAGCAGTACTTC.

As concerns this clonotype: This beta chain came through as a stray read in a library set up for alpha chains, and its size says little. This chain links TRBV11-2 with TRBJ2-7, with TRBD2 identical over 7 bases. Trimming at V came to 2 bases and at J to 3 bases, leaving 7 bases not matched to a gene. Germline V gene sequence: CDR1 SGHAT, CDR2 FQNNGV. This CDR3 has 15 residues. In DNA form, the CDR3 reads TGTGCCAGCAGCTTAACGGCGGGAGACCGCTACGAGCAGTACTTC. The encoded protein is CASSLTAGDRYEQYF.

This clonotype has only a few counts. The library was designed around alpha chains, so this beta chain is a stray read whose abundance carries little weight. The chain employs TRBV29-1 and TRBJ2-4, with TRBD1 matching over 8 bases. J lost 0 bases, V lost 6 bases, and 7 bases had no gene match. CDR1 and CDR2 from the germline V gene are SQVTM and ANQGSEA. There are 15 residues in the CDR3. The CDR3 nucleotides are TGCAGCGTCCCCAGGACAGGGTTAGCCAAAAACATTCAGTACTTC. Translated: CSVPRTGLAKNIQYF. Together with reference TRBV29-1 and TRBJ2-4, the CDR3 gives the full variable domain: SAVISQKPSRDICQRGTSLTIQCQVDSQVTMMFWYRQQPGQSLTLIATANQGSEATYESGFVIDKFPISRPNLTFSTLTVSNMSPEDSSIYLCSVPRTGLAKNIQYFGAGTRLSVL.

In its sample, this clonotype was seen a few times. This beta chain is an off-target read within a library intended for alpha chains, so its frequency means little. This chain uses TRBV7-2 with TRBJ1-3; D is ambiguous. V was trimmed by 5 bases and J by 0 bases, leaving 11 bases between them. The CDR3 has 15 residues. Germline values: CDR1 SGHTA, CDR2 FQGNSA. The CDR3: CASSLLPSSGNTIYF. Here the CDR3 DNA reads TGTGCCAGCAGCCTGCTCCCGAGCTCTGGAAACACCATATATTTT. Combining the CDR3 with reference TRBV7-2 and TRBJ1-3 gives the whole variable domain GAGVSQSPSNKVTEKGKDVELRCDPISGHTALYWYRQSLGQGLEFLIYFQGNSAPDKSGLPSDRFSAERTGGSVSTLTIQRTQQEDSAVYLCASSLLPSSGNTIYFGEGSWLTVV.

This clonotype was recorded only once. Found in a library prepared for alpha chains, this beta chain is an off-target read, and its abundance has little meaning. The chain uses TRBV29-1 and TRBJ2-5, with 11 bases lining up with TRBD2. The germline V gene encodes CDR1 SQVTM and CDR2 ANQGSEA. V shed 0 bases, J shed 4 bases, and the junction held 7 bases outside the gene matches. The CDR3 spans 16 residues. Here the CDR3 reads CSVEEGLAGGGETQYF. The CDR3, as DNA: TGCAGCGTTGAAGAAGGTCTAGCGGGGGGTGGAGAGACCCAGTACTTC.

Comments on this clonotype: This beta chain is off target for a library built for alpha chains, so its abundance means little. The J gene is TRBJ2-2, the V gene TRBV28; 8 nucleotides agree with TRBD1. The CDR3 covers 14 residues. Germline lookup yields CDR1 MDHEN and CDR2 SYDVKM. V dropped 5 bases and J dropped 6; count of bases not matched to a gene: 5. The CDR3 DNA is TGTGCCAGCAGTCGCCCCAGGGGGCCCGGGGAGCTGTTTTTT. It is translated as CASSRPRGPGELFF.

About this clonotype: In a library made to pick up alpha chains, this beta chain is a stray read with a size that means little. This chain uses TRBV5-8 with TRBJ1-6, with unresolved D. Germline CDR1 SGHTS, CDR2 YDEGEE. This CDR3 has 13 amino acids. Trimming took off 2 bases at V and 10 bases at J, with 10 bases between the two ends. The CDR3 region is CASSFDSSSPLHF. The DNA of the CDR3 is TGTGCCAGCAGCTTTGATTCGAGCTCACCCCTCCACTTT. The entire variable domain, with the rest obtained from reference TRBV5-8 and TRBJ1-6, is as follows: EAGVTQSPTHLIKTRGQQATLRCSPISGHTSVYWYQQALGLGLQFLLWYDEGEERNRGNFPPRFSGRQFPNYSSELNVNALELEDSALYLCASSFDSSSPLHFGNGTRLTVT.

A word on this clonotype: This beta chain came through as a stray read in a library set up for alpha chains, and its size says little. The V gene is TRBV27, the J gene TRBJ2-7; TRBD2 agrees at 7 bases. In germline, CDR1 is MNHEY, CDR2 SMNVEV (reference sequence). The CDR3 totals 15 residues. The V segment lost 6 bases and the J segment 4 bases; nucleotides outside the gene matches: 12. CDR3 sequence (DNA): TGTGCCAGCAGCCTCCTGACTAGCCGTTTTTACGAGCAGTACTTC. Translated, it gives CASSLLTSRFYEQYF.

About this clonotype itself: The library was built for alpha chains, so this beta chain is an off-target read and its size means little. The chain links TRBV20-1 to TRBJ2-1; 9 bases match TRBD1. From germline, CDR1 is DFQATT and CDR2 SNEGSKA (reference sequence). V was pared by 7 bases and J by 6 bases, with 13 bases of the junction left unmatched. The CDR3 covers 15 residues. The CDR3 spells CSVLPGTGRFNEQFF. The DNA of the CDR3 is TGCAGTGTCCTACCCGGGACAGGGAGGTTCAATGAGCAGTTCTTC.

This clonotype was seen only once. A library made for alpha chains picked up this beta chain off target, so its size means little. The CDR3 reads CASSLATSTDTQYF. The CDR3 DNA reads as TGTGCCAGCAGTTTAGCAACTAGCACAGATACGCAGTATTTT. This rearrangement joins TRBV12-3 or TRBV12-4 to TRBJ2-3; D not resolved. CDR3 size: 14 residues. The V end was cut by 0 bases, the J end by 0 bases, with 4 bases between.